The 14 T cell receptor beta chains below all came from one sample that was sequenced in a study of beta chain features in type 1 diabetes. These TCRs are of unknown antigen specificity. The study, taken as a whole, reports: Shorter TCRB CDR3s, moderately but significantly so, marked every one of the four CD4+ subsets in Type 1 diabetes patients.

Reverse transcription of all isolated RNA meant that expressed TCRB transcripts were sequenced. Profiled with immunoSEQ multiplex PCR; TCRdb holds only in-frame clones, not every one. The repertoire holds 310,000 or so clones, with roughly 8.8% as singletons. The sequenced material came from central memory CD4+ T cells from blood. The source of these receptors is a man between 25 and 39 years old with type 1 diabetes.

The chain has TRBV7-2 and TRBJ2-5; D ambiguous. V lost 3 bases to trimming and J lost 2 bases, with 10 bases between them. CDR3 length equals 14 residues. Germline V lookup: CDR1 SGHTA, CDR2 FQGNSA. The CDR3 reads CASSFRMGQETQYF. The CDR3 DNA follows: TGTGCCAGCAGCTTCCGGATGGGGCAAGAGACCCAGTACTTC.

The sample holds a few counts of this clone. The chain employs TRBV29-1 and TRBJ1-5; D remains unclear. Germline V lookup: CDR1 SQVTM, CDR2 ANQGSEA. The CDR3 loop spans 14 amino acids. V gave up 1 base and J gave up 4 bases, with 11 bases separating them. The CDR3 bases are TGCAGCGTTGAAGTGTGGGAGAGGAATCAGCCCCAGCATTTT. Translation: CSVEVWERNQPQHF.

This clone appeared a few times. V is TRBV2 and J is TRBJ2-1, with a tentative D call TRBD1 (6 bases). The V end lost 6 bases, the J end lost 5 bases, and 11 bases lay between the germline ends. The CDR3 has 13 residues. Germline-derived CDR1 and CDR2 are SNHLY and FYNNEI. Here the CDR3 DNA reads TGTGCCAGCAGGACGGACAGACACAATGAGCAGTTCTTC. It encodes CASRTDRHNEQFF. Together with reference TRBV2 and TRBJ2-1, the CDR3 gives the full variable domain: EPEVTQTPSHQVTQMGQEVILRCVPISNHLYFYWYRQILGQKVEFLVSFYNNEISEKSEIFDDQFSVERPDGSNFTLKIRSTKLEDSAMYFCASRTDRHNEQFFGPGTRLTVL.

This clone has only a few counts. The chain has TRBV5-1 and TRBJ2-3, with 11 bases lining up with TRBD2. The trim removed 4 bases at V and 2 bases at J, leaving 6 bases unmatched. The CDR3 has 16 amino acids. The germline gives CDR1 SGHRS, CDR2 YFSETQ. The CDR3 nucleotides read TGCGCCAGCAGCCTACTAGCGGGGGACAACACAGATACGCAGTATTTT. Its translation is CASSLLAGDNTDTQYF.

This clone occurred a few times. The CDR3, as DNA: TGTGCCAGCGAAGCGGGACAGGGGGCTACTGGGGCCAACGTCCTGACTTTC. Amino acids: CASEAGQGATGANVLTF. The chain couples TRBV7-9 to TRBJ2-6, with TRBD1 identical over 12 bases. J lost 2 bases, V lost 8 bases, and 7 bases had no gene match. Germline V gene sequence: CDR1 SEHNR, CDR2 FQNEAQ (reference sequence). The CDR3 spans 17 residues. The variable domain in full, completed from reference TRBV7-9 and TRBJ2-6, reads DTGVSQNPRHKITKRGQNVTFRCDPISEHNRLYWYRQTLGQGPEFLTYFQNEAQLEKSRLLSDRFSAERPKGSFSTLEIQRTEQGDSAMYLCASEAGQGATGANVLTFGAGSRLTVL.

CDR3 in amino acids: CASTQMGRSGANVLTF. For the CDR3, the DNA is TGTGCCAGCACCCAGATGGGGCGCTCTGGGGCCAACGTCCTGACTTTC. The rearrangement joins TRBV2 to TRBJ2-6; tentatively, D is TRBD1 (5 bases). The V and J ends lost 7 bases and 0 bases respectively, with 13 bases between them. The germline V gene encodes CDR1 SNHLY and CDR2 FYNNEI. This CDR3 is built from 16 residues.

The V call is TRBV19, the J call TRBJ1-5, with D perhaps matching TRBD1 (5 bases). V shed 3 bases and J shed 5 bases, with 11 bases lying between them. The CDR3 is 14 amino acids. Germline V gene data show CDR1 as LNHDA and CDR2 as SQIVND (reference sequence). The CDR3 DNA sequence: TGTGCCAGTAGTATCGGCAGGGAGGATCAGCCCCAGCATTTT. This codes for CASSIGREDQPQHF.

This clone appeared a few times. The CDR3 spells CAWSAGGNSPLHF. Here the CDR3 DNA reads TGTGCCTGGAGTGCAGGAGGGAATTCACCCCTCCACTTT. This chain links TRBV30 with TRBJ1-6; D is undetermined. Looked up from germline, CDR1 is GTSNPN and CDR2 is SVGIG (reference sequence). Trimming removed 1 base from V and 7 bases from J, with 8 bases in between. The length of the CDR3 is 13 residues.

V and J are TRBV7-9 and TRBJ1-3; no reliable D call. V lost 5 bases and J lost 0, with 11 bases in between. The CDR3 spans 15 residues. From germline, CDR1 is SEHNR and CDR2 FQNEAQ (reference sequence). CDR3 nucleotides: TGTGCCAGCAGCCGTTGGGCTGCCTCTGGAAACACCATATATTTT. Translating gives CASSRWAASGNTIYF.

The chain uses TRBV18 and TRBJ1-2; D gene ambiguous. Trimming stripped 0 bases from V and 3 bases from J, with 8 bases between. The CDR3 is 14 amino acids. Germline-derived CDR1 and CDR2 are KGHSH and LQKENI. This CDR3 is CASSPPSSDYGYTF. DNA for the CDR3: TGTGCCAGCTCACCACCCTCCTCCGACTATGGCTACACCTTC.

The rearrangement links TRBV7-2 to TRBJ1-6; 7 bases map to TRBD1. Germline V gives CDR1 SGHTA, CDR2 FQGNSA. The CDR3 runs 16 residues. Trimming at V came to 5 bases and at J to 3 bases, leaving 7 bases not matched to a gene. The CDR3 coding sequence is TGTGCCAGCAGCCTCCAGGGGGGAGTCTATAATTCACCCCTCCACTTT. Its protein product is CASSLQGGVYNSPLHF. The variable domain in full, with the rest retrieved from reference TRBV7-2 and TRBJ1-6, is GAGVSQSPSNKVTEKGKDVELRCDPISGHTALYWYRQSLGQGLEFLIYFQGNSAPDKSGLPSDRFSAERTGGSVSTLTIQRTQQEDSAVYLCASSLQGGVYNSPLHFGNGTRLTVT.

The table lists this clone with a few counts. The J gene is TRBJ2-5, the V gene TRBV30; D gene uncertain. V shed 3 bases and J shed 7 bases, with 12 bases lying between them. Per germline, CDR1 GTSNPN and CDR2 SVGIG (reference sequence). CDR3 length: 12 amino acids. The CDR3 DNA sequence: TGTGCCTGGAGACCCGCCGCTGTGACCCAGTACTTC. Protein sequence: CAWRPAAVTQYF.

This clone appeared a few times. The chain carries TRBV7-8 and TRBJ2-7; D is possibly TRBD1 or TRBD2 (5 bases each). Germline-derived CDR1 and CDR2 are SGHVS and FQNEAQ. V was shortened by 7 bases and J by 6 bases, with 13 bases between the two germline ends. The CDR3 consists of 12 residues. The CDR3 here is CASTSGDGEQYF. Written as DNA, the CDR3 is TGTGCCAGCACCTCTGGGGACGGCGAGCAGTACTTC.

The chain couples TRBV14 to TRBJ1-6; D ambiguous. Trimming took off 1 base at V and 0 bases at J, with 10 bases between the two ends. CDR3 size: 17 residues. CDR1 SGHDN and CDR2 FVKESK come from the germline V gene. The CDR3 DNA reads TGTGCCAGCAGCCAAGGCAGCGGGAGCTCCTATAATTCACCCCTCCACTTT. It specifies CASSQGSGSSYNSPLHF.